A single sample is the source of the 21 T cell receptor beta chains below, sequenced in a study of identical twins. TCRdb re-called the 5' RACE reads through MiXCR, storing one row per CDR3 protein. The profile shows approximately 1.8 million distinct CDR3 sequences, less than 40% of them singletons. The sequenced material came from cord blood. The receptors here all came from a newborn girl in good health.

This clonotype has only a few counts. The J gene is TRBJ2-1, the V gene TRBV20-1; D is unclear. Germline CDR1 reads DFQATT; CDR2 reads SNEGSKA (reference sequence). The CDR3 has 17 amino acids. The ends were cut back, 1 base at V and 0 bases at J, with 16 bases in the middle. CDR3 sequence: CSARVSRGPSSYNEQFF. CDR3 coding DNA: TGCAGTGCTAGAGTTTCCCGCGGACCCAGCTCCTACAATGAGCAGTTCTTC.

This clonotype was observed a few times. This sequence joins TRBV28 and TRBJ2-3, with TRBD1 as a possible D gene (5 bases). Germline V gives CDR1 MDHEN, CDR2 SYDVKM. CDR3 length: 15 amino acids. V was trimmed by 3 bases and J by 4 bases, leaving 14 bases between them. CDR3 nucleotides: TGTGCCAGCAGTTTTTGGGGCCTTGTGGCAGATACGCAGTATTTT. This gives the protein CASSFWGLVADTQYF.

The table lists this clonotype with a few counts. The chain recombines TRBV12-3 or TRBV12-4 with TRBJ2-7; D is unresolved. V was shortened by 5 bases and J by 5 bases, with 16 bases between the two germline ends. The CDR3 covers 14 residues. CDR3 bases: TGTGCCAGCAGTCCCCTTTCAGAAAGTGACGAGCAGTACTTC. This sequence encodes CASSPLSESDEQYF.

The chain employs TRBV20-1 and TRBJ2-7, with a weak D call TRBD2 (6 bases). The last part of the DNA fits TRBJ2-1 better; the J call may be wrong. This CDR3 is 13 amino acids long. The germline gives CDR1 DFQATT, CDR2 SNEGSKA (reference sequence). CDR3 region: CSIRIGSSYEQFF. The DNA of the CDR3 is TGCAGTATTCGGATCGGGAGCTCCTACGAGCAGTTCTTC.

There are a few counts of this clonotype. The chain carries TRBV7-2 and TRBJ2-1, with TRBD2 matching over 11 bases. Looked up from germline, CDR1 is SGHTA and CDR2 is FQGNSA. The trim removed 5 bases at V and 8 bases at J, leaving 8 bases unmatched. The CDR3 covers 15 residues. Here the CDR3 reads CASSPRGLAAHEQFF. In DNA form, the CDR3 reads TGTGCCAGCAGCCCGAGGGGACTAGCGGCCCATGAGCAGTTCTTC.

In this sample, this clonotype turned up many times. The CDR3 coding sequence is TGTGCCAGCAGTTACCGGGTTCCCTACGAGCAGTACTTC. It is translated as CASSYRVPYEQYF. The chain recombines TRBV27 with TRBJ2-7; D call uncertain. V was pared by 4 bases and J by 2 bases, with 9 bases between. Germline V gene lookup returns CDR1 MNHEY and CDR2 SMNVEV (reference sequence). This CDR3 contains 13 residues.

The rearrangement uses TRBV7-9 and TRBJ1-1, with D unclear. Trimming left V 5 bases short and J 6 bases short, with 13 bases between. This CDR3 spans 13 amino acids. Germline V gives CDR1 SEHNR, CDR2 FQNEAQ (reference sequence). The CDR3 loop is CASSHDPYPEAFF. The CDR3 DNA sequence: TGTGCCAGCAGCCACGACCCCTACCCTGAAGCTTTCTTT.

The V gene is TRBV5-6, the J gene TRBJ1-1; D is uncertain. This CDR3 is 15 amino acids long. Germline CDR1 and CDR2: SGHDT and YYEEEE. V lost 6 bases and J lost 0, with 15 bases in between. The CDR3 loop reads CASTPGRKMNTEAFF. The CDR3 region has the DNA TGTGCCAGCACCCCCGGACGGAAGATGAACACTGAAGCTTTCTTT.

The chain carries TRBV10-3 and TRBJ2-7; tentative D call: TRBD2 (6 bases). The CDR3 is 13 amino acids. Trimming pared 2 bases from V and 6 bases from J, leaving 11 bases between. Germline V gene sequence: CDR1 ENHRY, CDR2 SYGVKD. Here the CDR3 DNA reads TGTGCCATCAGTGAGCCGGGAGCGCCCGAGCAGTACTTC. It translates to CAISEPGAPEQYF.

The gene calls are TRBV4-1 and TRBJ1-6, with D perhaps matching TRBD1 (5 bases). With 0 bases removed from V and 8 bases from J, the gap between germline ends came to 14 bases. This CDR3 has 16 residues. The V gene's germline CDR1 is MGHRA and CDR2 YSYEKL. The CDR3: CASSQEGDGGYSPLHF. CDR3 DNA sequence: TGCGCCAGCAGCCAAGAAGGGGACGGAGGCTATTCACCCCTCCACTTT.

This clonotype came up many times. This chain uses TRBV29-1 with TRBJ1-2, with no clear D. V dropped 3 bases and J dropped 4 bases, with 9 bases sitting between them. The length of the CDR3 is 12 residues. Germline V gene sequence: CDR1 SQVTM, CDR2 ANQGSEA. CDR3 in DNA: TGCAGCGTTGATTGGTGGGGCTATGGCTACACCTTC. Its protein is CSVDWWGYGYTF.

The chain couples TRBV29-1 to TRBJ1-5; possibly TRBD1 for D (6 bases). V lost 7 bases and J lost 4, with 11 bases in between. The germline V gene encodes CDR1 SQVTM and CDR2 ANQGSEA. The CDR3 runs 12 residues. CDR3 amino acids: CSEKQGNQPQHF. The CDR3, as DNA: TGCAGCGAAAAACAGGGAAATCAGCCCCAGCATTTT.

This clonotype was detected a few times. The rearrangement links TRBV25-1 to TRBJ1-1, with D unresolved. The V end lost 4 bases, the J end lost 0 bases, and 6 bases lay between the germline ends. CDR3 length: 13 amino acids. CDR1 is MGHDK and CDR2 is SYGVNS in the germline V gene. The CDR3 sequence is CASSGELNTEAFF. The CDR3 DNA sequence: TGTGCCAGCAGTGGAGAGCTGAACACTGAAGCTTTCTTT.

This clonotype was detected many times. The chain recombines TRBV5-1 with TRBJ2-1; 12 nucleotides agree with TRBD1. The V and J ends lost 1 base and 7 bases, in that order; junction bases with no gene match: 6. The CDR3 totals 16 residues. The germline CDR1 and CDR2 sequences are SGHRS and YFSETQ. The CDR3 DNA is TGCGCCAGCAGCTTGACCGGGACAGGGGGCAGGAATGAGCAGTTCTTC. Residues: CASSLTGTGGRNEQFF.

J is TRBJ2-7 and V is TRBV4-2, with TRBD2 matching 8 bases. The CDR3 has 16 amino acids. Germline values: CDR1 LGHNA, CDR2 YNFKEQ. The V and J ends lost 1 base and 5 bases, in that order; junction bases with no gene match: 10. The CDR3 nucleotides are TGTGCCAGCAGCCAAGCCTTCAAGCGGGAGCAGGACGAGCAGTACTTC. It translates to CASSQAFKREQDEQYF.

CDR3 nucleotides: TGTGCCAGCAGCCGCTCAGGGGGGGATAATCAGCCCCAGCATTTT. Translating gives CASSRSGGDNQPQHF. The genes are TRBV11-2 and TRBJ1-5, with TRBD1 matching over 7 bases. The CDR3 is made up of 15 amino acids. Germline V gene lookup returns CDR1 SGHAT and CDR2 FQNNGV. V shed 5 bases and J 4 bases; nucleotides not matched to a gene: 8.

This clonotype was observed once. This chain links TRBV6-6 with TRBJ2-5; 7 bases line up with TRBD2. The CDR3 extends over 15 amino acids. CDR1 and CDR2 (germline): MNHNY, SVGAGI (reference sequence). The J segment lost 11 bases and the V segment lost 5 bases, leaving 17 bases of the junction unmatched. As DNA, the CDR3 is TGTGCCAGCAGTACCCAGCGGGAACCCTACAATGAGCAGTACTTC. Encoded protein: CASSTQREPYNEQYF.

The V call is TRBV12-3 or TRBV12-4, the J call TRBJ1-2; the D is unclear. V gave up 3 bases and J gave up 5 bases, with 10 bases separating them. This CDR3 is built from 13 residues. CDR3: CASSFMAEYGYTF. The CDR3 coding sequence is TGTGCCAGCAGTTTTATGGCGGAGTATGGCTACACCTTC.

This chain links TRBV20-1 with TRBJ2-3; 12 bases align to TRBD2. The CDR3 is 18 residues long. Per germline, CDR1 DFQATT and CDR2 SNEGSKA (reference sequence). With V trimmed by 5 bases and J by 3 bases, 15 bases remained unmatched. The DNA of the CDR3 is TGCAGTGCTCCTCAGGGACTAGCGGGCCCAAAAGGGACAGATACGCAGTATTTT. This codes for CSAPQGLAGPKGTDTQYF.

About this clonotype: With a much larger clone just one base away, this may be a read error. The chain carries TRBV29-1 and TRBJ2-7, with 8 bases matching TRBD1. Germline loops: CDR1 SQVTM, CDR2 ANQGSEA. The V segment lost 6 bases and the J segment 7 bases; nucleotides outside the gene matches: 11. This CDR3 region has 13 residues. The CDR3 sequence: CSVGDRFYNEQYF. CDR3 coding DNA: TGCAGCGTCGGGGACAGGTTTTACAATGAGCAGTACTTC.

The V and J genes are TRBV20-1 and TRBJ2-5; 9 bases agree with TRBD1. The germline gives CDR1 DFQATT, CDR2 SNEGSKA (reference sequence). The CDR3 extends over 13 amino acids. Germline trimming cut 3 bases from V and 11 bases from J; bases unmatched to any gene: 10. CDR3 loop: CSASRDRVNEQYF. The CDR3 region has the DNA TGCAGTGCTAGCCGGGACAGGGTGAATGAGCAGTACTTC.